The present entry profiles one TCR beta chain with its context. The sample belongs to a study of monozygotic twins with inflammatory bowel disease. TCRdb re-called the 5' RACE reads; one entry per CDR3 protein, DNA not given. Its table lists 310,000 or so distinct CDR3 sequences. The CDR3 length is 14 residues. The germline V gene encodes CDR1 SGHRS and CDR2 YFSETQ. The sequenced material came from blood. The TCR comes from a human donor with ulcerative colitis or Crohn's disease, or a healthy co-twin of an affected twin (not recorded which). The rearrangement links TRBV5-1 to TRBJ2-1; TCRdb selects TRBD2, and the lack of DNA leaves this call unchecked. The CDR3 spells CASRDTSDYNEQFF. Full variable domain (rest looked up from reference TRBV5-1 and TRBJ2-1): KAGVTQTPRYLIKTRGQQVTLSCSPISGHRSVSWYQQTPGQGLQFLFEYFSETQRNKGNFPGRFSGRQFSNSRSEMNVSTLELGDSALYLCASRDTSDYNEQFFGPGTRLTVL.